The rows below give T cell receptor beta chains drawn from one sample of a study of blood T cell repertoires in COVID-19. Profiled with immunoSEQ multiplex PCR; TCRdb holds only in-frame clones, not every one. The sample lists about 270,000 clones; about 87% were seen once. The sample comprised PBMCs or T cells enriched from blood (not recorded which). Receptor source: a woman younger than 45 with acute COVID-19. Both conserved end residues are part of each CDR3. The order of the fields is CDR3 DNA, CDR3 protein, clone size, J gene, V gene, D gene. D genes are given only for firm matches. A clone size is listed for some rows: how often the clone was seen (once, few, many), or a class if it is expanded.

TGTGCCAGCAGCGCGCGGGCCGGGACAGGGGACTCCTACGAGCAGTACTTC CASSARAGTGDSYEQYF . TRBJ2-7 TRBV9 TRBD1
TGCGCCAGCAGCCAAGATGGACTAGCGGCTTCAGATACGCAGTATTTT CASSQDGLAASDTQYF . TRBJ2-3 TRBV4-1 TRBD2
TGTGCCAGCAGCTTTCGTCAGGGGAACACTGAAGCTTTCTTT CASSFRQGNTEAFF . TRBJ1-1 TRBV5-6 .
TGTGCCAGCAGCTTAGCGTTCGGGGGCACTGAAGCTTTCTTT CASSLAFGGTEAFF . TRBJ1-1 TRBV7-6 .
TGTGCCAGCAGTCGGGCTAATGAAAAACTGTTTTTT CASSRANEKLFF . TRBJ1-4 TRBV6-5 .
TGTGCCAGCAGCCAAGGGGGGACAGTCGACTCTGGAAACACCATATATTTT CASSQGGTVDSGNTIYF . TRBJ1-3 TRBV14 TRBD1
TGTGCCACCATGGCCGACCAGGGTTGGTACGAGCAGTACTTC CATMADQGWYEQYF . TRBJ2-7 TRBV15 .
TGTGCCAGCAGCCAGTACCAGGGGGCCAATGGCTACACCTTC CASSQYQGANGYTF few TRBJ1-2 TRBV3-1/TRBV3-2 TRBD1
TGTGCCAGCAGCTTGCCCCCAGAGACAGGGGCAAACAATGAGCAGTTCTTC CASSLPPETGANNEQFF . TRBJ2-1 TRBV7-3 TRBD1
TGTGCCAGCAGCGTAGTCGCGGGGGAGCTTTACAATGAGCAGTTCTTC CASSVVAGELYNEQFF . TRBJ2-1 TRBV9 TRBD2
TGTGCCTGGATATTTAACGGGAAGTCCCAGTACTTC CAWIFNGKSQYF . TRBJ2-5 TRBV30 .
TGTGCCAGCAGCTTCGGACTAGCGGGAGCCAAGGCCACAGATACGCAGTATTTT CASSFGLAGAKATDTQYF once TRBJ2-3 TRBV7-6 TRBD2
TGTGCCAGCAGCCAAAAAACCTCGTGGGGGGGGAATGAGCAGTTCTTC CASSQKTSWGGNEQFF . TRBJ2-1 TRBV13 TRBD2
TGCGCCAGCCGCGGGGGGGGCGGGGAGCATTCGGTCACTGAAGCTTTCTTT CASRGGGGEHSVTEAFF . TRBJ1-1 TRBV4-3 .
TGTGCCGAGGGACTAGCGGTTGGGAGCTCCTACAATGAGCAGTTCTTC CAEGLAVGSSYNEQFF . TRBJ2-1 TRBV6-8 TRBD2
TGTGCCAGCAGTTACTCCAGGGGGCGTTTGGGTGAAGCTTTCTTT CASSYSRGRLGEAFF . TRBJ1-1 TRBV6-5 TRBD1
TGTGCCAGCAGTTTAGTGGGGACAGGGCGCACAGATACGCAGTATTTT CASSLVGTGRTDTQYF . TRBJ2-3 TRBV28 TRBD1
TGTGCCAGCAGTCCACAGCCCGGGACTAGCGGGTGGTGGGGGCAGTTCTTC CASSPQPGTSGWWGQFF . TRBJ2-1 TRBV28 TRBD2
TGTGCCAGCAGCGTAGGTGTTAGCGGGTCCTACGAGCAGTACTTC CASSVGVSGSYEQYF . TRBJ2-7 TRBV9 TRBD2
TGTGCCAGCAGCCAAATCCGGGACAGGGTAGTTGGAGCTTTCTTT CASSQIRDRVVGAFF . TRBJ1-1 TRBV3-1/TRBV3-2 TRBD1
TGTGCCACCCGAATAGGGACAGGGAACACCGGGGAGCTGTTTTTT CATRIGTGNTGELFF . TRBJ2-2 TRBV6-5 TRBD1
TGCGCCAGCAGACTAGCGGGGAGGGGGGAAGAGACCCAGTACTTC CASRLAGRGEETQYF once TRBJ2-5 TRBV5-1 TRBD2
TGTGCCAGCAGCTTAAGAGGACTAGACTCCTACGAGCAGTACTTC CASSLRGLDSYEQYF . TRBJ2-7 TRBV7-2 TRBD2
TGTGCCAGCAGCAAACTACCTAGCCCGAGTCCAGCGCAGTATTTT CASSKLPSPSPAQYF . TRBJ2-3 TRBV21-1 .
TGTGCCAGCACCCTCCCTACTAGCGGTACAGATACGCAGTATTTT CASTLPTSGTDTQYF once TRBJ2-3 TRBV6-5 TRBD2
TGTGCCAGCAGCTTATATACGGGAGGGCCGACAGAGCAGTACTTC CASSLYTGGPTEQYF . TRBJ2-7 TRBV11-1 TRBD2
TGTGCCAGTAGTTCCGGACAGGGCCCCATTCAGTACTTC CASSSGQGPIQYF . TRBJ2-4 TRBV19 TRBD1
TGTGCCAGCAGCCAAGAGGCCAGGGAACTCACAGATACGCAGTATTTT CASSQEARELTDTQYF . TRBJ2-3 TRBV3-1/TRBV3-2 .
TGTGCCAGCCGGGACAGGGAGAATCAGCCCCAGCATTTT CASRDRENQPQHF once TRBJ1-5 TRBV2 TRBD1
TGTGCCAGCAGCCAAGCCGGACTAGCGGTCGACAATGAGCAGTTCTTC CASSQAGLAVDNEQFF once TRBJ2-1 TRBV3-1/TRBV3-2 TRBD2
TGTGCCAGCAGCCCTACAGGGGCGGGCGAGCAGTACTTC CASSPTGAGEQYF . TRBJ2-7 TRBV9 TRBD1
TGTGCCAGCAGCCTAGCGGGAGGGACCAATGAGCAGTTCTTC CASSLAGGTNEQFF . TRBJ2-1 TRBV3-1/TRBV3-2 TRBD2
TGTGCCAGCGCTATATCTAATGCTAGCGGGAGTGCTGGGGAGCAGTTCTTC CASAISNASGSAGEQFF . TRBJ2-1 TRBV25-1 TRBD2
TGTGCCAGCAGCGTAGAGGGGTCACAAGGGGAGACCCAGTACTTC CASSVEGSQGETQYF . TRBJ2-5 TRBV9 .
TGTGCCAGCTCAATTGCCGGCTACGAGCAGTACTTC CASSIAGYEQYF . TRBJ2-7 TRBV2 .
TGTGCCACCAGCAGCCGGGGGGACAATTTCACAGATACGCAGTATTTT CATSSRGDNFTDTQYF . TRBJ2-3 TRBV15 .
TGTGCCAGCAGCGAAGGTCCGGTTAACACTGAAGCTTTCTTT CASSEGPVNTEAFF . TRBJ1-1 TRBV2 .
TGTGCCAGCAGCTTGGAGGACAGGGTTGGAGGCTACACCTTC CASSLEDRVGGYTF once TRBJ1-2 TRBV5-6 TRBD1
TGTGCCAGTAAGGGGATCTATGAGCAGTTCTTC CASKGIYEQFF . TRBJ2-1 TRBV19 .